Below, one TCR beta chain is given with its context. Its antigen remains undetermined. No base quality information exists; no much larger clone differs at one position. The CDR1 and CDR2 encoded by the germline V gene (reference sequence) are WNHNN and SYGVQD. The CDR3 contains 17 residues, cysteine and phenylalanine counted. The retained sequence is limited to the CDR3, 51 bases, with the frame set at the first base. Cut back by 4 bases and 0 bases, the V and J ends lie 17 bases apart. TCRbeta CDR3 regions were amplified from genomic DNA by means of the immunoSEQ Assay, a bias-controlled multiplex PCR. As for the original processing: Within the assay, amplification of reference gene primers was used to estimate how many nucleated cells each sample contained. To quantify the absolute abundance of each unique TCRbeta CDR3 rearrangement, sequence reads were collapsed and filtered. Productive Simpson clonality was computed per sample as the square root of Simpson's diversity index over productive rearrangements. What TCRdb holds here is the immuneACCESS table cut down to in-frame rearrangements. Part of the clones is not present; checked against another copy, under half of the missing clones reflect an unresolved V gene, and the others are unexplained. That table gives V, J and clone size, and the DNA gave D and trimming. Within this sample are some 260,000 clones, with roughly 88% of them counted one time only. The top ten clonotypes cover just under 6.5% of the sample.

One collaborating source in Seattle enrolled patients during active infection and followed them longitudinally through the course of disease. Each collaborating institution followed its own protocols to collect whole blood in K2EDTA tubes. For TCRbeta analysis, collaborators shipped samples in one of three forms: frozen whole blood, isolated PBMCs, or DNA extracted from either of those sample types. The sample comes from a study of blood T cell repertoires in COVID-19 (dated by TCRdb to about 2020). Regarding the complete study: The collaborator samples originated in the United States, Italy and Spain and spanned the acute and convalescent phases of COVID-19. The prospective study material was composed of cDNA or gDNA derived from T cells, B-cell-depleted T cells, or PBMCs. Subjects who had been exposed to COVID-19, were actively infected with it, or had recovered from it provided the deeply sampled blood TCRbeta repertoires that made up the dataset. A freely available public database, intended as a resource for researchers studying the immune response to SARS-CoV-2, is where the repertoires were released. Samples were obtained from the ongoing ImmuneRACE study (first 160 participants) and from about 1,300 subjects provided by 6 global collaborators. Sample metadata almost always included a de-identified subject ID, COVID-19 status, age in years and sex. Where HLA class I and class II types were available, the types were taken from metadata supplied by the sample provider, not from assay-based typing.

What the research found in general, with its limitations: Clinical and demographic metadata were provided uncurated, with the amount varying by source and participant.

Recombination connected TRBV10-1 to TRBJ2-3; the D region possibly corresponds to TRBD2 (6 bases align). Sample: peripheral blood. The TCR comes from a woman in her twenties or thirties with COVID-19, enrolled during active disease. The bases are TGCGCCAGCAGTGGGCCCTCAGGGCGGGGCAGCACAGATACGCAGTATTTT. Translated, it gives CASSGPSGRGSTDTQYF.